This T cell receptor beta chain was sequenced for a study of response to subunit inactivated influenza vaccine. Study results and limitations: That few new T cells are recruited by each seasonal influenza vaccination was the authors' suggestion.

The sample holds many counts of this clonotype. Its cognate antigen is unknown. TCRdb processed the RT-PCR reads anew with MiXCR; each CDR3 protein has one entry. This repertoire shows 450,000 to 700,000 distinct CDR3 sequences, 12% to 15% found once; its top ten account for around 10%. V gave up 4 bases and J gave up 4 bases, with 17 bases separating them. The CDR3 length is 16 residues. The germline V gene has CDR1 SGHRS and CDR2 YFSETQ. The chain is built from TRBV5-1 and TRBJ2-2; D may be TRBD1 (6 bases). The TCR sequence derives from a man between 50 and 59 years old who received an inactivated influenza vaccine. The material was PBMCs from blood, obtained about 12 days after vaccination. The CDR3 nucleotides read TGCGCCAGCAGCGAGGTTGCAGGGGCTCTCACCGGGGAGCTGTTTTTT. Protein product: CASSEVAGALTGELFF.